This T cell receptor beta chain emerged from a study of preoperative IRX-2 immunotherapy in early breast cancer. Measured with immunoSEQ multiplex PCR; TCRdb has only the in-frame clones, and not every one. The table includes some 25,000 clones, 75% to 90% detected once. The V gene end was trimmed by 4 bases and the J gene end by 6 bases; junction bases not matched to a gene: 11. This CDR3 is 17 amino acids long. Per the germline V gene, CDR1 is SGHRS and CDR2 is YFSETQ. Treatment denoted: preoperative locoregional IRX-2 cytokine immunotherapy. This rearrangement joins TRBV5-1 to TRBJ2-3, with 13 bases aligning to TRBD2. The sequence came from a human donor with breast cancer. Sequencing used tumor tissue, obtained after IRX-2 immunotherapy. DNA for the CDR3: TGCGCCAGCAGCGCACTAGCGGGGGGGGCACTTTTTGATACGCAGTATTTT. Translation gives CASSALAGGALFDTQYF.